This T cell receptor beta chain was sequenced during a study of CD8 T cells in ankylosing spondylitis. Study-level findings and limits: Within ankylosing spondylitis blood, a TCR beta motif made up of seven to nine highly homologous variants appeared to be characteristic. A CD8+ phenotype characterized the disease-linked clones, which were relatively rare in peripheral blood.

Germline V gives CDR1 MGHDK, CDR2 SYGVNS. V dropped 2 bases and J dropped 8 bases, with 15 bases sitting between them. This CDR3 is 15 amino acids long. This clonotype was recorded at least ten times. Its matching antigen is unknown. By quantitative 5'-RACE with molecular barcodes, the TCR beta libraries were made. From the 5' RACE reads, TCRdb called clonotypes with MiXCR, one entry per CDR3 protein. The profile shows about 90,000 distinct CDR3 sequences, around 8.5% of them singletons. The sample comprised blood, either unsorted or a sorted T cell fraction (not recorded which). The chain recombines TRBV25-1 with TRBJ2-2; TRBD1 might be the D (6 bases). The clonotype comes from a male donor with ankylosing spondylitis. CDR3 coding DNA: TGTGCCAGCAGTGAAGTCCCTCGAGGGGGTGGGGAGCTGTTTTTT. Protein sequence: CASSEVPRGGGELFF. The full variable domain, rest sourced from reference TRBV25-1 and TRBJ2-2, is EADIYQTPRYLVIGTGKKITLECSQTMGHDKMYWYQQDPGMELHLIHYSYGVNSTEKGDLSSESTVSRIRTEHFPLTLESARPSHTSQYLCASSEVPRGGGELFFGEGSRLTVL.